This T cell receptor (beta chain) was retrieved from a study of shared clonotypes between healthy human individuals. Study observations and caveats: Only a few donors were included, so the genetic and exposure-history diversity represented was limited.

Of note for this clone: The antigen is undetermined.

Measured with immunoSEQ multiplex PCR; TCRdb has only the in-frame clones, and not every one. This sample carries approximately 1.9 million clones, 85% to 95% of them seen once, and the ten largest clones take 1.5% to 2%. The CDR3 loop spans 15 amino acids. Germline assignment: CDR1 SGHRS and CDR2 YFSETQ. V lost 3 bases to trimming and J lost 8 bases; unmatched junction nucleotides: 8. Naive CD8 cells were CD45RO-negative, positively selected for CCR7, excluding terminally differentiated effector memory CD45RA+ cells. This sequence originates from a man aged 18-30 years in good health. Some clones in this sample may be carry-over from other donors' samples. The source material was naive CD8+ T cells from PBMCs. This chain joins TRBV5-1 and TRBJ1-4; 9 positions agree with TRBD1. CDR3 DNA sequence: TGCGCCAGCAGCTCCCGGACAGGGGAGAGGGAAAAACTGTTTTTT. Its translation is CASSSRTGEREKLFF.